This TCR beta chain derives from a study of technical replicates of blood from a few donors. Method: immunoSEQ multiplex PCR; TCRdb's copy keeps in-frame clones and lacks some. Here the sample spans over 85,000 clones, roughly 95% being singletons. The junction had 4 bases not matched to a gene; V was cut back by 9 bases and J by 6 bases. The CDR3 spans 12 residues. Germline V lookup: CDR1 MNHEY, CDR2 SVGAGI. The chain carries TRBV6-5 and TRBJ2-4, with 8 nucleotides matching TRBD2. Sequenced material: T cells isolated from PBMCs. This clonotype was obtained from a human donor in good health. The CDR3 loop is CASQAGGNIQYF. The CDR3 region has the DNA TGTGCCAGTCAGGCGGGGGGAAACATTCAGTACTTC.